This TCR beta chain appears in the sequencing data of a study of T cells in localized non-small cell lung cancer. Profiled with immunoSEQ multiplex PCR; TCRdb holds only in-frame clones, not every one. The table has 20,000 or so clones, approximately 80% seen once; the top ten hold around 4%. Points from the study as a whole: Among the top 100 tumor clones, a median about 57 appeared in adjacent lung. Those with higher blood T cell density had longer overall survival.

Deletions cut 0 bases from V and 2 bases from J, with 14 bases between. The CDR3 is 16 amino acids. Germline CDR1 and CDR2: MNHEY and SVGAGI. Of note for this clone: Its target is not known.

V gene TRBV6-5 combines with J gene TRBJ2-7; the D gene is possibly TRBD2 (5 bases). This clonotype was obtained from a man aged 40 to 70 with stage I lung adenocarcinoma. Here the sequenced sample was peripheral blood, taken before any cancer treatment. CDR3 DNA sequence: TGTGCCAGCAGTTACTCGAATCCTAGCCCCACCTACGAGCAGTACTTC. Protein: CASSYSNPSPTYEQYF.